These 6 T cell receptor beta chains originate from one sample sequenced in a study of blood T cells in healthy people across ages. A J-beta primer mix and a sample-barcoded 5' primer were used in a second PCR of roughly 6 to 11 cycles. TCRdb called the 5' RACE reads again in MiXCR, with one record for every CDR3 protein. Here the sample spans 600,000 to 800,000 distinct CDR3 sequences, approximately 52% being singletons. The material sequenced was blood. These receptors originate from a woman older than 75 in good health.

As to this clonotype: At one end, the junction sequence differs from germline, possibly due to a read error. The CDR3 spells CVSSLGRSGGLAGETQYF. CDR3 nucleotides: TGTGTCAGCAGCTTGGGTCGTAGCGGGGGGCTAGCCGGGGAGACCCAGTACTTC. The chain joins TRBV5-5 to TRBJ2-5; TRBD2 matches 10 bases. The germline V gene encodes CDR1 SGHKS and CDR2 YYEKEE (reference sequence). The CDR3 is 18 residues long.

The chain carries TRBV28 and TRBJ2-7; TRBD2 agrees at 11 bases. The junction had 5 bases not matched to a gene; V was cut back by 3 bases and J by 4 bases. The length of the CDR3 is 15 residues. CDR1 is MDHEN, CDR2 SYDVKM, per germline. The CDR3 DNA reads TGTGCCAGCAGTTTCCCCCTAGCGGGAGGTTACGAGCAGTACTTC. Amino acids: CASSFPLAGGYEQYF.

Details on this clonotype: A single base separates this from a much larger clone, so it may be a read error. J is TRBJ1-1 and V is TRBV6-6, with D uncertain. The CDR3 runs 13 residues. The V end was cut by 7 bases, the J end by 9 bases, with 18 bases between. Germline CDR1 is MNHNY and CDR2 is SVGAGI (reference sequence). This CDR3 is CASTTPGGAKAFF. The CDR3 DNA is TGTGCCAGCACCACCCCTGGAGGTGCTAAAGCTTTCTTT.

With respect to this clonotype: A much more abundant neighbour one base away suggests this may be a read error. The V call is TRBV20-1, the J call TRBJ2-3; 7 bases are shared with TRBD2. Per germline, CDR1 DFQATT and CDR2 SNEGSKA (reference sequence). This CDR3 is 15 amino acids long. V was clipped by 5 bases and J by 1 base; unmatched bases: 9. The CDR3 loop is CSAGRGVTGTDTQYF. In DNA form, the CDR3 reads TGCAGTGCTGGCCGGGGGGTTACTGGCACAGATACGCAGTATTTT.

Only a few counts were recorded for this clonotype. J is TRBJ2-3 and V is TRBV24-1; D may be TRBD1 or TRBD2 (5 bases each). Per the germline V gene, CDR1 is KGHDR and CDR2 is SFDVKD. V lost 1 base and J lost 0, with 10 bases in between. The CDR3 has 16 amino acids. CDR3 sequence: CATSDLGELSTDTQYF. Written as DNA, the CDR3 is TGTGCCACCAGTGATTTAGGGGAGTTAAGCACAGATACGCAGTATTTT.

To note about this clonotype: This may arise from a read error, as a much more abundant clone is one base away. This chain links TRBV6-5 with TRBJ2-7, with 9 bases fitting TRBD1. The germline V gene encodes CDR1 MNHEY and CDR2 SVGAGI. Unmatched junction bases numbered 12, after V lost 2 bases and J lost 7 bases. The CDR3 contains 16 residues. The CDR3 sequence is CASSYGTGTGLHEQYF. The DNA for the CDR3 is TGTGCCAGCAGTTACGGCACCGGGACAGGGCTCCATGAGCAGTACTTC.